This TCR beta chain derives from a study of blood T cell repertoires in COVID-19. The CDR3 is 15 residues long. In germline, CDR1 is MRHNA, CDR2 SNTAGT. Deletions cut 6 bases from V and 1 base from J, with 12 bases between. Here immunoSEQ multiplex PCR was the method, and the copy in TCRdb shows in-frame clones only, minus some. The table includes roughly 260,000 clones, more than 70% detected once. Sequences were obtained from peripheral blood. The TCR sequence derives from a woman in her forties or fifties with acute or convalescent COVID-19. The chain uses TRBV6-4 and TRBJ2-2; the D is unclear. The DNA of the CDR3 is TGTGCCAGCAGAAGTTCACACGAGAACACCGGGGAGCTGTTTTTT. Translating it yields CASRSSHENTGELFF.